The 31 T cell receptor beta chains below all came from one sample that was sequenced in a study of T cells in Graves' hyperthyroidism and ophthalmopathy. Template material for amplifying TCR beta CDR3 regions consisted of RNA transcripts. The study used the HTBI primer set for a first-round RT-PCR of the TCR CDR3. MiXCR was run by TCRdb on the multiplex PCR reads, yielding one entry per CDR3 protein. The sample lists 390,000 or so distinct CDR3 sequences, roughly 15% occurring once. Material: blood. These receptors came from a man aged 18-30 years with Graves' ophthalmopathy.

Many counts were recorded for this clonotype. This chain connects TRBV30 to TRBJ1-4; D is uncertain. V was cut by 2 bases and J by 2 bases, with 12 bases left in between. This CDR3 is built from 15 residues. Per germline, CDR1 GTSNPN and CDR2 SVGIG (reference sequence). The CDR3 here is CAWSPRWITNEKLFF. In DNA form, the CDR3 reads TGTGCCTGGAGTCCCAGGTGGATTACTAATGAAAAACTGTTTTTT.

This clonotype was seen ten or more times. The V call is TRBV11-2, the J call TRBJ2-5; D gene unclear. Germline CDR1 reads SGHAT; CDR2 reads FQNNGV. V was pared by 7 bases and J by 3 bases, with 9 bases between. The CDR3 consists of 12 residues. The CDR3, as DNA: TGTGCCAGCACCGTTCGGGAAGAGACCCAGTACTTC. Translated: CASTVREETQYF.

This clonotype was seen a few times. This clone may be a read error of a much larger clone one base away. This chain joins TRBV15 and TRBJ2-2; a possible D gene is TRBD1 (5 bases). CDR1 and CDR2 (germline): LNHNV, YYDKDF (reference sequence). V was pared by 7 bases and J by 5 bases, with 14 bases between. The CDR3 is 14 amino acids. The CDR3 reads CATNSGAETGELFF. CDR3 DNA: TGTGCCACCAACAGTGGGGCTGAAACCGGGGAGCTGTTTTTT.

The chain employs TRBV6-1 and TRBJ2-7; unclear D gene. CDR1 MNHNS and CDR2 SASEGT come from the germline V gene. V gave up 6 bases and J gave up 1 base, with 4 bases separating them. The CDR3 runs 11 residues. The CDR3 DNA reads TGTGCCAGCAGACAGTCCTACGAGCAGTACTTC. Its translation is CASRQSYEQYF.

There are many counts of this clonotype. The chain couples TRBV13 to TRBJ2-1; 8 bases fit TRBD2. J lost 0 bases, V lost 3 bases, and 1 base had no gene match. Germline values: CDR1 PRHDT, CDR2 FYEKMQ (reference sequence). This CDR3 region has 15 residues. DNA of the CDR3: TGTGCCAGCAGCTTGCGGGGGGACTCCTACAATGAGCAGTTCTTC. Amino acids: CASSLRGDSYNEQFF.

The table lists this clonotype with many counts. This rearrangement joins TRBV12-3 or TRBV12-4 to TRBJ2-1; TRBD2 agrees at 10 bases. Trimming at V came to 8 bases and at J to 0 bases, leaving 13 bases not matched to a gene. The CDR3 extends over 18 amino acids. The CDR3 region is CASAASGGLTSSYNEQFF. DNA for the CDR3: TGTGCCAGCGCGGCTAGCGGGGGTCTAACCTCCTCCTACAATGAGCAGTTCTTC.

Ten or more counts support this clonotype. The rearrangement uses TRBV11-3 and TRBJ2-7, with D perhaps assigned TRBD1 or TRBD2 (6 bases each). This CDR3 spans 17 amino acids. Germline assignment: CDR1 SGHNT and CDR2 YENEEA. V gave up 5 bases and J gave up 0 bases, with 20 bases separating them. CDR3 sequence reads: CASSRYEGGQSSYEQYF. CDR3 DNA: TGTGCCAGCAGCCGTTACGAAGGGGGGCAGTCCTCCTACGAGCAGTACTTC.

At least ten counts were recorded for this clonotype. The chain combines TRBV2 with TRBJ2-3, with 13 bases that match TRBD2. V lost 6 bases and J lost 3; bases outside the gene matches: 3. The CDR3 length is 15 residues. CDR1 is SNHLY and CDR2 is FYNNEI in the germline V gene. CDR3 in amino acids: CASRGTSGETDTQYF. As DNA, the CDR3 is TGTGCCAGCAGAGGGACTAGCGGGGAGACAGATACGCAGTATTTT.

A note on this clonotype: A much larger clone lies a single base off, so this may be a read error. The CDR3 sequence is CASSSSRDRGNQPQHF. The DNA of the CDR3 is TGTGCCAGCAGTTCTTCTAGGGACAGGGGAAATCAGCCCCAGCATTTT. The chain employs TRBV27 and TRBJ1-5, with TRBD1 identical over 10 bases. The V and J ends lost 4 bases and 4 bases, in that order; junction bases with no gene match: 7. Germline CDR1 is MNHEY and CDR2 is SMNVEV (reference sequence). There are 16 residues in the CDR3.

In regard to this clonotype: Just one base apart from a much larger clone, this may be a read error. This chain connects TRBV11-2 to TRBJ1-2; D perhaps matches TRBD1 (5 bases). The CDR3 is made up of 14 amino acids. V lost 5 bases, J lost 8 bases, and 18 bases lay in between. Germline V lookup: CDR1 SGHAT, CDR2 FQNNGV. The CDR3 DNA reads TGTGCCAGCAGCGTAGCGGGGGGGTTCGAGGGCTACACCTTC. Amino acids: CASSVAGGFEGYTF. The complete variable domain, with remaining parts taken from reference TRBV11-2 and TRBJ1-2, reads EAGVAQSPRYKIIEKRQSVAFWCNPISGHATLYWYQQILGQGPKLLIQFQNNGVVDDSQLPKDRFSAERLKGVDSTLKIQPAKLEDSAVYLCASSVAGGFEGYTFGSGTRLTVV.

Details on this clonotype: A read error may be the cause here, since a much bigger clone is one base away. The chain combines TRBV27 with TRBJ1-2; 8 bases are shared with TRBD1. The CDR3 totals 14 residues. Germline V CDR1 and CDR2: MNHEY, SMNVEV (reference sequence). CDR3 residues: CAGSQTGVDYGYTF. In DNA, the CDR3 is TGTGCCGGCAGTCAGACAGGGGTTGACTATGGCTACACCTTC.

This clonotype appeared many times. CDR3 nucleotide sequence: TGTGCCAGCAGTGAAGTTAGGAGGAGGGCGAACACTGAAGCTTTCTTT. This sequence encodes CASSEVRRRANTEAFF. The J gene is TRBJ1-1, the V gene TRBV6-1; D is undetermined. The CDR3 is 16 residues long. The ends were cut back, 1 base at V and 1 base at J, with 13 bases in the middle. Germline CDR1 reads MNHNS; CDR2 reads SASEGT.

This CDR3 reads CASSVAHPRARYQETQYF. CDR3 nucleotide sequence: TGTGCCAGCAGCGTAGCTCACCCGCGGGCAAGGTACCAAGAGACCCAGTACTTC. This sequence joins TRBV9 and TRBJ2-5; D is perhaps TRBD2 (5 bases). From germline, CDR1 is SGDLS and CDR2 YYNGEE. The CDR3 is made up of 18 amino acids. V was pared by 0 bases and J by 0 bases, with 18 bases between. The full variable domain, rest sourced from reference TRBV9 and TRBJ2-5, is DSGVTQTPKHLITATGQRVTLRCSPRSGDLSVYWYQQSLDQGLQFLIQYYNGEERAKGNILERFSAQQFPDLHSELNLSSLELGDSALYFCASSVAHPRARYQETQYFGPGTRLLVL.

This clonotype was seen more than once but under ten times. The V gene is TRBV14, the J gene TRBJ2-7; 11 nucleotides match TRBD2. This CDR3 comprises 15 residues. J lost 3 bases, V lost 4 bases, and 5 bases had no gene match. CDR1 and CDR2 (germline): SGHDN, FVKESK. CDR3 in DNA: TGTGCCAGCAGCCCCTTAGCGGGAGGGCTCTACGAGCAGTACTTC. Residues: CASSPLAGGLYEQYF. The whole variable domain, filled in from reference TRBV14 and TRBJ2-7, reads EAGVTQFPSHSVIEKGQTVTLRCDPISGHDNLYWYRRVMGKEIKFLLHFVKESKQDESGMPNNRFLAERTGGTYSTLKVQPAELEDSGVYFCASSPLAGGLYEQYFGPGTRLTVT.

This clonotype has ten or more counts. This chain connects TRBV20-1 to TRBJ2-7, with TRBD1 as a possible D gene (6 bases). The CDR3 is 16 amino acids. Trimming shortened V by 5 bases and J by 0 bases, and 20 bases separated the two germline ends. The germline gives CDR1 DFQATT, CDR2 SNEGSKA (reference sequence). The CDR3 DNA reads TGCAGTGCTGGGGGCCAGGGGCGAAGCGACTCCTACGAGCAGTACTTC. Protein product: CSAGGQGRSDSYEQYF.

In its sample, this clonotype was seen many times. CDR3 DNA sequence: TGTGCCAGCAAATACTCAGCCACGGGACACGAAACAACTAATGAAAAACTGTTTTTT. Its translation: CASKYSATGHETTNEKLFF. This chain links TRBV6-1 with TRBJ1-4, with D tentatively TRBD1 (6 bases). This CDR3 has 19 amino acids. The V gene lost 7 bases and the J gene lost 0 bases, with 24 bases spanning the gap. Germline V gives CDR1 MNHNS, CDR2 SASEGT.

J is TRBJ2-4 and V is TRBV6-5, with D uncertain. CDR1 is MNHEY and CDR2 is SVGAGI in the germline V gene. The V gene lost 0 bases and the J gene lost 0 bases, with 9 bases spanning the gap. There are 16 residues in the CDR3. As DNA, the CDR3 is TGTGCCAGCAGTTACTCGCCAGGTAGAGCCAAAAACATTCAGTACTTC. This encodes CASSYSPGRAKNIQYF.

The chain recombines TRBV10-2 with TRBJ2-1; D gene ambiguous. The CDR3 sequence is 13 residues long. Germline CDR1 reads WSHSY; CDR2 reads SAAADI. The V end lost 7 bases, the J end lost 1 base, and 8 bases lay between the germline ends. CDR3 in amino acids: CASTLESYNEQFF. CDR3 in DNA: TGCGCCAGCACTCTAGAGTCCTACAATGAGCAGTTCTTC.

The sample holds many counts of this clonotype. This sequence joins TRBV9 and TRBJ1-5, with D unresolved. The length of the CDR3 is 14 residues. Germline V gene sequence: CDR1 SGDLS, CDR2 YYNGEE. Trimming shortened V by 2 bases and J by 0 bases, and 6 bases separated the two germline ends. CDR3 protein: CASSVGNSNQPQHF. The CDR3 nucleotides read TGTGCCAGCAGCGTCGGTAATAGCAATCAGCCCCAGCATTTT.

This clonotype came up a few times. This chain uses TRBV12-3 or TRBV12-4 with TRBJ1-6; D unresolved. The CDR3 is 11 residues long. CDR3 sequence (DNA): TGTGCAGGGCTCGGATCTTCACCCCTCCACTTT. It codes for CAGLGSSPLHF.

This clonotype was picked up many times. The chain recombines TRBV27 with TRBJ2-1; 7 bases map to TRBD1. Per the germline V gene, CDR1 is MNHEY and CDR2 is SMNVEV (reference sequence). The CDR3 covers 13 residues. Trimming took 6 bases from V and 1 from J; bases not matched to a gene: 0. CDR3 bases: TGTGCCAGCAGGACAGGGTCCTACAATGAGCAGTTCTTC. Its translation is CASRTGSYNEQFF.

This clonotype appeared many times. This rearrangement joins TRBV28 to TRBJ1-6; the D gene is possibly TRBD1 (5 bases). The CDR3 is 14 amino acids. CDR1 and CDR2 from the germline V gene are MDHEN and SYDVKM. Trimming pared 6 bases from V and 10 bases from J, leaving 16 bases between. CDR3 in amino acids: CASSLTQGNSPLHF. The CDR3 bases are TGTGCCAGCAGCCTAACGCAGGGTAACTCACCCCTCCACTTT. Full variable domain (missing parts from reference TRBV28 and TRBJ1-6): DVKVTQSSRYLVKRTGEKVFLECVQDMDHENMFWYRQDPGLGLRLIYFSYDVKMKEKGDIPEGYSVSREKKERFSLILESASTNQTSMYLCASSLTQGNSPLHFGNGTRLTVT.

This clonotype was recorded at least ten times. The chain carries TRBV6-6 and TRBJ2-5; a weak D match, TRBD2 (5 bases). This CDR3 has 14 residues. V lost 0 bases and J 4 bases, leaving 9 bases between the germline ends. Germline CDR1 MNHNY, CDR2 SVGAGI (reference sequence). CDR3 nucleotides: TGTGCCAGCAGTTACTCGGTGGGGAGAGAGACCCAGTACTTC. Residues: CASSYSVGRETQYF.

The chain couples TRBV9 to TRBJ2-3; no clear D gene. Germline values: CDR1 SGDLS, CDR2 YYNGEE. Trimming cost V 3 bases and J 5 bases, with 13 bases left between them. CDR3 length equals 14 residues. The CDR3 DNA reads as TGTGCCAGCAGCGCTGACTTTAACAGAGATACGCAGTATTTT. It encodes CASSADFNRDTQYF.

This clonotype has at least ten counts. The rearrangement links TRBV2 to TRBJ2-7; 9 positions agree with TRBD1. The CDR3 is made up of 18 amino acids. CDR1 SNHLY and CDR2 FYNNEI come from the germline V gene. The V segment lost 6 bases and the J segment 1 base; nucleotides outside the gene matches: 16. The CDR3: CASRGLVPGQGSSYEQYF. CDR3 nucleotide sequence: TGTGCCAGCAGGGGCCTGGTTCCGGGACAGGGTTCTTCCTACGAGCAGTACTTC.

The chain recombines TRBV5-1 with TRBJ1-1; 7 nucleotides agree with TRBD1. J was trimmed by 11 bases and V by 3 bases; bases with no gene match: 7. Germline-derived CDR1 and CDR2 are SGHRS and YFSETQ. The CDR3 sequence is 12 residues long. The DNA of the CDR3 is TGCGCCAGCAGCTGTGACAGGGCTGGCGCTTTCTTT. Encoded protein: CASSCDRAGAFF.

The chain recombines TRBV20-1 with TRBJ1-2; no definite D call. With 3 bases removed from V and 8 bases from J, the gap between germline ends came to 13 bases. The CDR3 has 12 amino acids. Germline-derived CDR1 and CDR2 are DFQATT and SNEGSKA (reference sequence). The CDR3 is CSARYMDDGYTF. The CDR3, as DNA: TGCAGTGCTAGGTACATGGATGACGGCTACACCTTC.

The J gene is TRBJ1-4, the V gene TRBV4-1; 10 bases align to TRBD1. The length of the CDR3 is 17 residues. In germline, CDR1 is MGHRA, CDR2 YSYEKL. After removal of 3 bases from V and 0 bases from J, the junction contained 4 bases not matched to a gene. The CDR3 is CASSHGTGAATNEKLFF. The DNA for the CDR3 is TGCGCCAGCAGCCACGGGACAGGGGCTGCAACTAATGAAAAACTGTTTTTT.

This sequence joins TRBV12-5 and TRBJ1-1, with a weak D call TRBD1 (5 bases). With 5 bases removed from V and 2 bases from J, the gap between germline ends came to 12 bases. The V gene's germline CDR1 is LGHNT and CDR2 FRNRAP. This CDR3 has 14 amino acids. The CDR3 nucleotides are TGTGCTAGTGGTCAGGGACCTGGTAACACTGAAGCTTTCTTT. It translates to CASGQGPGNTEAFF.

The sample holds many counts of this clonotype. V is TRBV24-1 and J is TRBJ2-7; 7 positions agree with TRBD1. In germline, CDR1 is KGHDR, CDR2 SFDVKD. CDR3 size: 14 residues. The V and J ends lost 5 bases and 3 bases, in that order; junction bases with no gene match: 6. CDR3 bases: TGTGCCACCAGTGGACCGGGACAGTTCTACGAGCAGTACTTC. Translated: CATSGPGQFYEQYF.

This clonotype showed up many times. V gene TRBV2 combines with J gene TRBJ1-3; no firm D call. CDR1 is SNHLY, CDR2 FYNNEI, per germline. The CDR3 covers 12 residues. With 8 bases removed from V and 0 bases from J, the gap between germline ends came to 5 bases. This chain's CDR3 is CASRISGNTIYF. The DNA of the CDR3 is TGTGCCAGCCGGATCTCTGGAAACACCATATATTTT.